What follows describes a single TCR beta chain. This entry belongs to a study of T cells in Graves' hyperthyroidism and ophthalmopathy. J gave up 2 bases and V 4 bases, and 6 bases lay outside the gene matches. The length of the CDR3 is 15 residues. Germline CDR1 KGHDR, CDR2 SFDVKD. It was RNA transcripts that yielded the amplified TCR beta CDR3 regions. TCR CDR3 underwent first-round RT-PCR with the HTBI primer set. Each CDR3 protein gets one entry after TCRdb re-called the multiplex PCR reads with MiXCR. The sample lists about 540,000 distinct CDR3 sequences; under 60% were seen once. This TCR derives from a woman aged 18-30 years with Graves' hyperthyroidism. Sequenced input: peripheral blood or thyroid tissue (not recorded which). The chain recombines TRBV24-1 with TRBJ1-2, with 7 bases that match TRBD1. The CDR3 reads CATSDRGGANYGYTF. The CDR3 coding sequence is TGTGCCACCAGTGACAGAGGGGGCGCGAACTATGGCTACACCTTC.